One T cell receptor (beta chain) is described in this entry. CDR1 is KGHSH and CDR2 is LQKENI in the germline V gene. This CDR3 is 13 amino acids long. The germline V and J ends were trimmed by 3 bases and 5 bases, with 10 bases remaining between them. The data are from a study of T cells after yellow fever vaccination. Study findings and constraints: Researchers report a weaker secondary response that nonetheless peaked faster, day 5 versus 15. The presence of abundant clonotypes contaminating from the bulk population was possible in FACS-sorted repertoires.

TCRdb called the 5' RACE reads again in MiXCR, with one record for every CDR3 protein. The sample shows 27,000 or so distinct CDR3 sequences, approximately 4.2% of them seen only once. The input for sequencing was PBMCs, either bulk or a sorted T-cell subset (CD4+, CD8+, memory, or dextramer-sorted; not recorded which), taken on the day of the yellow fever booster vaccination. The sequence came from a man between 18 and 35 years old who received the YFV17D yellow fever vaccine. The chain links TRBV18 to TRBJ1-1, with D hard to call. The CDR3 sequence: CASSPRKETEAFF. The DNA for the CDR3 is TGTGCCAGCTCACCGCGGAAGGAGACTGAAGCTTTCTTT.